The 24 T cell receptor beta chains listed next were all sequenced from one sample in a study of blood T cells in healthy people across ages. The authors ran a second PCR of roughly 6 to 12 cycles using a sample-barcoded 5' primer and a J-beta primer mix. TCRdb ran MiXCR on the 5' RACE reads and lists one entry per CDR3 protein. The repertoire has about a million distinct CDR3 sequences, 48% of them found once; the top ten carry around 15%. The sample taken for sequencing was blood. All receptors come from a man aged 30-40 years in good health.

This clonotype was seen only a few times. The genes are TRBV11-2 and TRBJ1-1; no clear D gene. CDR3 length: 12 amino acids. The V gene lost 5 bases and the J gene lost 7 bases, with 11 bases spanning the gap. The germline V gene has CDR1 SGHAT and CDR2 FQNNGV. CDR3 bases: TGTGCCAGCAGCAACCAGGCTAATGAAGCTTTCTTT. It encodes CASSNQANEAFF. Supplemented by reference TRBV11-2 and TRBJ1-1, the full variable domain reads EAGVAQSPRYKIIEKRQSVAFWCNPISGHATLYWYQQILGQGPKLLIQFQNNGVVDDSQLPKDRFSAERLKGVDSTLKIQPAKLEDSAVYLCASSNQANEAFFGQGTRLTVV.

J is TRBJ2-3 and V is TRBV6-6; 7 nucleotides line up with TRBD2. The CDR3 has 15 residues. V was pared by 7 bases and J by 1 base, with 8 bases of the junction left unmatched. From germline, CDR1 is MNHNY and CDR2 SVGAGI (reference sequence). The CDR3 protein is CASTSRGGGTDTQYF. In DNA form, the CDR3 reads TGTGCCAGCACCTCCCGCGGGGGAGGCACAGATACGCAGTATTTT.

The chain uses TRBV7-9 and TRBJ2-1; 8 nucleotides align to TRBD1. Per germline, CDR1 SEHNR and CDR2 FQNEAQ (reference sequence). CDR3 length: 18 amino acids. V lost 4 bases, J lost 2 bases, and 13 bases stayed unmatched. CDR3 sequence reads: CASSSASGQGGPYNEQFF. CDR3 nucleotide sequence: TGTGCCAGCAGCTCCGCGTCCGGACAGGGCGGGCCCTACAATGAGCAGTTCTTC.

The chain links TRBV2 to TRBJ2-5; D gene ambiguous. CDR3 length equals 17 residues. Germline loops: CDR1 SNHLY, CDR2 FYNNEI. V gave up 0 bases and J gave up 0 bases, with 14 bases separating them. In nucleotides, the CDR3 is TGTGCCAGCAGTGAAGCGGAGTCAGAGATTTACCAAGAGACCCAGTACTTC. Amino acids: CASSEAESEIYQETQYF.

A word on this clonotype: With a much larger clone just one base away, this may be a read error. V usage is TRBV20-1 and J usage is TRBJ1-6; the D is unclear. Looked up from germline, CDR1 is DFQATT and CDR2 is SNEGSKA (reference sequence). Trimming left V 3 bases short and J 2 bases short, with 14 bases between. CDR3 length equals 16 residues. CDR3 sequence (DNA): TGCAGTGCTAGGATCGCAAGGAGAGCCTATAATTCACCCCTCCACTTT. This encodes CSARIARRAYNSPLHF.

This clonotype was counted between two and nine times. The chain couples TRBV27 to TRBJ2-2, with D possibly being TRBD1 (5 bases). This CDR3 has 15 amino acids. V shed 6 bases and J shed 10 bases, with 21 bases lying between them. Germline assignment: CDR1 MNHEY and CDR2 SMNVEV (reference sequence). CDR3 sequence (DNA): TGTGCCAGCAGAAACGGGCACAACGTAGGGGCGGAGCTGTTTTTT. Residues: CASRNGHNVGAELFF.

The sample holds a few counts of this clonotype. The V gene is TRBV29-1, the J gene TRBJ2-7, with a possible D match to TRBD1 (6 bases). The germline V gene has CDR1 SQVTM and CDR2 ANQGSEA. The V gene lost 7 bases and the J gene lost 3 bases, with 13 bases spanning the gap. The CDR3 consists of 12 residues. The CDR3, as DNA: TGCAGCGCCCAGGACAGCATCTACGAGCAGTACTTC. It specifies CSAQDSIYEQYF.

V usage is TRBV5-1 and J usage is TRBJ2-7; 8 bases match TRBD1. The length of the CDR3 is 15 residues. Germline V CDR1 and CDR2: SGHRS, YFSETQ. V shed 4 bases, J shed 3 bases, and the junction held 9 bases outside the gene matches. In DNA form, the CDR3 reads TGCGCCAGCAGCGTAAGGGAGGACAGGGTCTACGAGCAGTACTTC. Translating it yields CASSVREDRVYEQYF. Drawing the rest from reference TRBV5-1 and TRBJ2-7, the complete variable domain is KAGVTQTPRYLIKTRGQQVTLSCSPISGHRSVSWYQQTPGQGLQFLFEYFSETQRNKGNFPGRFSGRQFSNSRSEMNVSTLELGDSALYLCASSVREDRVYEQYFGPGTRLTVT.

This clonotype was recorded many times. V is TRBV12-3 or TRBV12-4 and J is TRBJ2-3; 8 bases are shared with TRBD1. This CDR3 is 14 amino acids long. Trimming cost V 8 bases and J 3 bases; bases outside gene matches: 7. The CDR3 DNA reads TGTGCCAGCGCGGCAGGGGGCAGTACAGATACGCAGTATTTT. Translating gives CASAAGGSTDTQYF.

This clonotype came up a few times. J is TRBJ1-5 and V is TRBV20-1; 7 bases align to TRBD1. The CDR3 runs 14 residues. In germline, CDR1 is DFQATT, CDR2 SNEGSKA (reference sequence). V gave up 5 bases and J gave up 1 base; unmatched junction bases: 5. This CDR3 is CSAPDRASNQPQHF. As DNA, the CDR3 is TGCAGTGCTCCCGACAGGGCGAGCAATCAGCCCCAGCATTTT.

This clonotype was seen a handful of times. The chain uses TRBV29-1 and TRBJ1-2; D may be TRBD1 (5 bases). Looked up from germline, CDR1 is SQVTM and CDR2 is ANQGSEA. V was clipped by 3 bases and J by 2 bases, with 19 bases between them. The CDR3 has 16 amino acids. This chain's CDR3 is CSVDRGDDRLNYGYTF. The CDR3 DNA follows: TGCAGCGTTGATAGGGGCGATGATCGACTGAACTATGGCTACACCTTC.

The gene calls are TRBV7-9 and TRBJ2-1, with D perhaps matching TRBD2 (5 bases). Germline V gene data show CDR1 as SEHNR and CDR2 as FQNEAQ (reference sequence). The CDR3 loop spans 17 amino acids. Trimming took off 0 bases at V and 0 bases at J, with 12 bases between the two ends. This CDR3 reads CASSLALIGSSYNEQFF. For the CDR3, the DNA is TGTGCCAGCAGCTTAGCGCTTATAGGGAGCTCCTACAATGAGCAGTTCTTC. The whole variable domain, remainder taken from reference TRBV7-9 and TRBJ2-1, is DTGVSQNPRHKITKRGQNVTFRCDPISEHNRLYWYRQTLGQGPEFLTYFQNEAQLEKSRLLSDRFSAERPKGSFSTLEIQRTEQGDSAMYLCASSLALIGSSYNEQFFGPGTRLTVL.

This clonotype showed up just once. V usage is TRBV12-3 or TRBV12-4 and J usage is TRBJ2-3; D perhaps matches TRBD2 (7 bases). The CDR3 contains 17 residues. V was trimmed by 6 bases and J by 3 bases, leaving 22 bases between them. The CDR3 spells CASRGGRGVTRTDTQYF. For the CDR3, the DNA is TGTGCCAGCAGGGGGGGGCGGGGTGTTACTAGAACAGATACGCAGTATTTT.

The rearrangement joins TRBV4-2 to TRBJ2-1; 14 bases agree with TRBD2. J was trimmed by 6 bases and V by 4 bases; bases with no gene match: 5. Germline V lookup: CDR1 LGHNA, CDR2 YNFKEQ. The CDR3 has 16 amino acids. The CDR3 nucleotides are TGTGCCAGCAGCCCCGGGACTAGCGGGGGAGTCAATGAGCAGTTCTTC. This codes for CASSPGTSGGVNEQFF.

The chain carries TRBV20-1 and TRBJ2-3; 10 bases fit TRBD2. CDR3 length: 15 residues. V lost 6 bases to trimming and J lost 3 bases; unmatched junction nucleotides: 9. The germline V gene has CDR1 DFQATT and CDR2 SNEGSKA (reference sequence). CDR3 DNA: TGCAGTGCCCCCAGGGATAGCGGGGGGACAGATACGCAGTATTTT. It translates to CSAPRDSGGTDTQYF.

V and J are TRBV7-2 and TRBJ2-1; no firm D call. The CDR3 spans 13 residues. Germline V gives CDR1 SGHTA, CDR2 FQGNSA. V lost 1 base and J 7 bases, leaving 8 bases between the germline ends. CDR3 sequence (DNA): TGTGCCAGCAGCTTAGGCCAGAGAAATGAGCAGTTCTTC. This translates into CASSLGQRNEQFF.

This clonotype was seen a few times. V and J are TRBV7-2 and TRBJ2-5; D gene uncertain. V was cut by 0 bases and J by 4 bases, with 12 bases left in between. The CDR3 loop spans 15 amino acids. Germline CDR1 reads SGHTA; CDR2 reads FQGNSA. In nucleotides, the CDR3 is TGTGCCAGCAGCTTAGCGATTGGCGAGACAGAGACCCAGTACTTC. It specifies CASSLAIGETETQYF.

V is TRBV4-1 and J is TRBJ2-6; D is ambiguous. The CDR3 is 15 amino acids. Germline CDR1 is MGHRA and CDR2 is YSYEKL. V lost 4 bases to trimming and J lost 4 bases, with 11 bases between them. The CDR3 protein is CASSPPSGGANVLTF. CDR3 nucleotides: TGCGCCAGCAGCCCCCCGAGTGGGGGGGCCAACGTCCTGACTTTC.

As to this clonotype: Since the CDR3 does not end with the conserved phenylalanine or tryptophan, this likely comes from a read error. The chain carries TRBV6-1 and TRBJ2-5; D remains unclear. CDR3 length: 14 amino acids. V lost 1 base to trimming and J lost 1 base, with 7 bases between them. In germline, CDR1 is MNHNS, CDR2 SASEGT. The chain's CDR3 is CASSEVTLQETQYV. The CDR3 DNA follows: TGTGCCAGCAGTGAAGTCACCCTCCAAGAGACCCAGTACGTC.

This clonotype showed up just a few times. The chain has TRBV5-1 and TRBJ2-3; D perhaps matches TRBD1 (5 bases). CDR1 and CDR2 from the germline V gene are SGHRS and YFSETQ. This CDR3 has 13 amino acids. V shed 3 bases and J shed 4 bases, with 9 bases lying between them. The CDR3 sequence: CASSSDNSDTQYF. CDR3 nucleotides: TGCGCCAGCAGCTCGGACAACTCAGATACGCAGTATTTT.

This clonotype was detected once. The chain employs TRBV29-1 and TRBJ1-3; the match to TRBD1 covers 7 bases. V shed 3 bases and J 3 bases; nucleotides not matched to a gene: 11. Germline-derived CDR1 and CDR2 are SQVTM and ANQGSEA. The CDR3 consists of 16 residues. The CDR3 region has the DNA TGCAGCGTTGACCTAGGAGGGGGCGCGGGTGGAAACACCATATATTTT. Translating it yields CSVDLGGGAGGNTIYF.

The CDR3 DNA follows: TGTGCCAGCAGTCGGGGAGGAACAGGGGGCTACGAGCAGTACTTC. It yields the protein CASSRGGTGGYEQYF. This chain connects TRBV27 to TRBJ2-7; TRBD1 aligns across 8 bases. The CDR3 is 15 residues long. With 5 bases clipped from V and 3 bases from J, the junction kept 9 bases outside the gene matches. CDR1 is MNHEY and CDR2 is SMNVEV in the germline V gene (reference sequence).

In its sample, this clonotype was seen a few times. V gene TRBV20-1 combines with J gene TRBJ2-1, with TRBD1 matching over 7 bases. The trim removed 3 bases at V and 5 bases at J, leaving 7 bases unmatched. The CDR3 loop spans 14 amino acids. CDR1 is DFQATT and CDR2 is SNEGSKA in the germline V gene (reference sequence). Written as DNA, the CDR3 is TGCAGTGCTAGTGTCGCAGGGGGTGACAATGAGCAGTTCTTC. It specifies CSASVAGGDNEQFF.

This clonotype was detected only a few times. The chain combines TRBV4-1 with TRBJ2-5; D is undetermined. The ends were cut back, 1 base at V and 2 bases at J, with 8 bases in the middle. CDR1 is MGHRA, CDR2 YSYEKL, per germline. The CDR3 totals 14 residues. The CDR3 DNA reads as TGCGCCAGCAGCCAAGTCCCATTTCAAGAGACCCAGTACTTC. This sequence encodes CASSQVPFQETQYF.